One and the same sample provided the 4 T cell receptor beta chains below, sequenced in a study of shared clonotypes between healthy human individuals. Repertoires were generated with immunoSEQ multiplex PCR, while TCRdb's copy carries only in-frame clones and drops some. The sample has more than 2 million clones, about 95% seen once. Naive CD8 populations comprised CD45RO-negative cells positively selected for CCR7, excluding terminally differentiated effector memory CD45RA+ cells. The source material was naive CD8+ T cells sorted from blood. Every receptor here comes from a man aged 18 to 30 in good health.

V usage is TRBV5-1 and J usage is TRBJ1-2; D is perhaps TRBD1 (5 bases). CDR3 length equals 17 residues. V shed 1 base and J shed 3 bases, with 19 bases lying between them. CDR1 is SGHRS, CDR2 YFSETQ, per germline. DNA for the CDR3: TGCGCCAGCAGCTTGTACCCCTCAGGGAGGGGTGACTATGGCTACACCTTC. Amino acid sequence: CASSLYPSGRGDYGYTF. Based on the CDR3 plus reference TRBV5-1 and TRBJ1-2, the full variable domain is KAGVTQTPRYLIKTRGQQVTLSCSPISGHRSVSWYQQTPGQGLQFLFEYFSETQRNKGNFPGRFSGRQFSNSRSEMNVSTLELGDSALYLCASSLYPSGRGDYGYTFGSGTRLTVV.

The genes are TRBV29-1 and TRBJ2-5; no firm D call. This CDR3 contains 13 residues. The V end was cut by 4 bases, the J end by 3 bases, with 12 bases between. CDR1 is SQVTM, CDR2 ANQGSEA, per germline. The DNA of the CDR3 is TGCAGCGTTGGGGTTCTTGCTGAAGAGACCCAGTACTTC. Protein product: CSVGVLAEETQYF.

CDR3 in amino acids: CASSPFGGSYNEQFF. CDR3 DNA: TGTGCCAGCAGCCCCTTTGGGGGTTCCTACAATGAGCAGTTCTTC. The chain recombines TRBV6-5 with TRBJ2-1; D tentatively reads TRBD1 or TRBD2 (5 bases each). Trimming took 6 bases from V and 1 from J, leaving 13 bases between them. Germline CDR1 reads MNHEY; CDR2 reads SVGAGI. CDR3 length equals 15 residues.

J is TRBJ2-3 and V is TRBV6-5; no clear D. The CDR3 length is 13 residues. The germline V gene encodes CDR1 MNHEY and CDR2 SVGAGI. V was pared by 2 bases and J by 4 bases, with 7 bases between. The CDR3 spells CASSYAEADTQYF. CDR3 bases: TGTGCCAGCAGTTACGCAGAGGCAGATACGCAGTATTTT.